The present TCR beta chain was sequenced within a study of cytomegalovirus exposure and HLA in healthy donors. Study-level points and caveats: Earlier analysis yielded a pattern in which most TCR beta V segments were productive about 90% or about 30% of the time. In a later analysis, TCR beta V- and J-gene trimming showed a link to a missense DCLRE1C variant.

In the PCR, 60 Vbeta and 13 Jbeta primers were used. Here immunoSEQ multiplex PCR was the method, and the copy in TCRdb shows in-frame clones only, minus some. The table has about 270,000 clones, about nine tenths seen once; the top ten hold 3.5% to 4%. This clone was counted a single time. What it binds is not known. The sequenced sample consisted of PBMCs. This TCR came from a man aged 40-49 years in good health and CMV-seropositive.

The CDR3 region is CASSLLAVRAETQYF. In DNA form, the CDR3 reads TGTGCCAGCTCACTCCTAGCGGTGCGGGCGGAGACCCAGTACTTC. The chain has TRBV18 and TRBJ2-5, with 7 bases aligning to TRBD2. The CDR3 contains 15 residues. The junction had 10 bases not matched to a gene; V was cut back by 4 bases and J by 5 bases. Germline V lookup: CDR1 KGHSH, CDR2 LQKENI.